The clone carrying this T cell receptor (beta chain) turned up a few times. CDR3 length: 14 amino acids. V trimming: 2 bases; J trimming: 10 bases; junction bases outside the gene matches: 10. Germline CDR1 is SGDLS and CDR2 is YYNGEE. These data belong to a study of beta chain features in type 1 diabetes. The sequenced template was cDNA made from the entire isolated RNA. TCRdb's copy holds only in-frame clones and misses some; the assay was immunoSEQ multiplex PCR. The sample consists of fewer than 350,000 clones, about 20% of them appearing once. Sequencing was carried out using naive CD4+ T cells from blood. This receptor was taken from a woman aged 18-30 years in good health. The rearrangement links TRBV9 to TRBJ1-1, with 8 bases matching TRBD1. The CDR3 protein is CASSVLPGQGLAFF. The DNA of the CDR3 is TGTGCCAGCAGCGTCCTTCCTGGACAGGGCTTAGCTTTCTTT.